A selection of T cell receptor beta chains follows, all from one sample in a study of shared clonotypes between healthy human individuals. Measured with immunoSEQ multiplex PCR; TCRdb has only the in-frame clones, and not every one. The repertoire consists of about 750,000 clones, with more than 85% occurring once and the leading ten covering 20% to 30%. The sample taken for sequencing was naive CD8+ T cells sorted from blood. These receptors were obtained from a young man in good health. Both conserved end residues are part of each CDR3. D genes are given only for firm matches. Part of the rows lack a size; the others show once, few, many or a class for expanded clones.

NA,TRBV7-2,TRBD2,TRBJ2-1,TGTGCCAGCACCCTGAGGCTAGCGGGAGTTGATGAGCAGTTCTTC,CASTLRLAGVDEQFF
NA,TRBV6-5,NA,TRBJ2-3,TGTGCCAGCATGTCTGGGAATGAAGATACGCAGTATTTT,CASMSGNEDTQYF
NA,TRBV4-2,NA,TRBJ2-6,TGTGCCAGCAGCCAAGAGGCCGGGGTTGGGGCCAACGTCCTGACTTTC,CASSQEAGVGANVLTF
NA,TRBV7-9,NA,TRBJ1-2,TGTGCCACACCGGGACATCTTTATTATGGCTACACCTTC,CATPGHLYYGYTF
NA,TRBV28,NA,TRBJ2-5,TGTGCCAGCAGTTTAATCTTGGAGACCCAGTACTTC,CASSLILETQYF
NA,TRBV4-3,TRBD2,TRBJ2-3,TGCGCCAGCAGCCAAGATGCCCCCCGGGGACTAGTCTCAGCAGATACGCAGTATTTT,CASSQDAPRGLVSADTQYF
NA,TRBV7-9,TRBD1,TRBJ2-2,TGTGCCAGCAGCTCCCGGGACAGGGTCGGGGAGCTGTTTTTT,CASSSRDRVGELFF
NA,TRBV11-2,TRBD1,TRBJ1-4,TGTGCCAGCAGCTTCAGGGACAGGGTAGGGGAAAAACTGTTTTTT,CASSFRDRVGEKLFF
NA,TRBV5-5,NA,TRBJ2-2,TGTGCCAGCAGCTTGGCCTTTGTGACAGGCCCACTCTCGAACACCGGGGAGCTGTTTTTT,CASSLAFVTGPLSNTGELFF
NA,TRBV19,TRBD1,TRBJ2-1,TGTGCCAGTAGCCGCGGGTGGACCAGGGGGCAGGTTGAGCAGTTCTTC,CASSRGWTRGQVEQFF
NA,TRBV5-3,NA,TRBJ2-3,TGTGCCAGAAGCACTCGGGACTCCACCCCCACAGATACGCAGTATTTT,CARSTRDSTPTDTQYF
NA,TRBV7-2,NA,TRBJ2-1,TGTGCCAGCAGCTTATTGTCACCAAACAATGAGCAGTTCTTC,CASSLLSPNNEQFF
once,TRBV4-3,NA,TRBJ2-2,TGCGCCAGCAGCCCTGGAGGGGCCGGGGAGCTGTTTTTT,CASSPGGAGELFF
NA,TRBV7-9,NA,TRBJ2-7,TGTGCCAGCAGCCCAACCGGTACCCACGAGCAGTACTTC,CASSPTGTHEQYF
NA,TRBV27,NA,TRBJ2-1,TGTGCCAGCAGGACCGTGGGCTTCGCCTACAATGAGCAGTTCTTC,CASRTVGFAYNEQFF
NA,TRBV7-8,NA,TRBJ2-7,TGTGCCAGCAGCCGCCTCGGTTCCTCCTACGAGCAGTACTTC,CASSRLGSSYEQYF
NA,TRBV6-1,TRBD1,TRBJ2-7,TGTGCCAGCAGTATCCGGGACAGCTTAACCTACGAGCAGTACTTC,CASSIRDSLTYEQYF
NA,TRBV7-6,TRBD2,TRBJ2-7,TGTGCCAGCAGCTTAGGCAGCGGGAGGTATTTCAGCGACGAGCAGTACTTC,CASSLGSGRYFSDEQYF
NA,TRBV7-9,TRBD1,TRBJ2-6,TGTGCCAGCAGCCCCCTCCGGGGACAGACCGTATCTGGGGCCAACGTCCTGACTTTC,CASSPLRGQTVSGANVLTF
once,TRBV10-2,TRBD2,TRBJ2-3,TGCGCCAGCACCCTCCGCGGACTGAGCGGGACTAGCGGGACAGATACGCAGTATTTT,CASTLRGLSGTSGTDTQYF
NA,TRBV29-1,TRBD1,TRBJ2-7,TGCAGCGTTGAAGTCACAGGGGGCATCGAGCAGTACTTC,CSVEVTGGIEQYF
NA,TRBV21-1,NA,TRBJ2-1,TGTGCCAGCGACCTAGCGGGAGGATCGCTCAATGAGCAGTTCTTC,CASDLAGGSLNEQFF
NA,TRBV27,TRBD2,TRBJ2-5,TGTGCCAGCAGTTTAGGTCCCCGCCTAGCGGCCCGTCAAGAGACCCAGTACTTC,CASSLGPRLAARQETQYF